These T cell receptor beta chains were read from a single sample in a study of shared clonotypes between healthy human individuals. Profiling relied on immunoSEQ multiplex PCR, and the TCRdb table lists in-frame clones only, not all of them. The sample has millions of clones, 93% seen once. Sequenced material: naive CD8+ T cells from PBMCs. The receptors derive from a man aged 18 to 29 in good health. Some clones in this sample may be carry-over from other donors' samples. The CDR3 runs from the conserved cysteine through the conserved F or W. D genes are given only for firm matches. Clone size is shown for a subset of rows, as once, few, many or a class of expanded clone.

cdr3_nt | cdr3_aa | d_call | j_call | clone_size | v_call
TGTGCCAGCAGCTTAACACCCCGAACGGAGGGGACCCAGTACTTC | CASSLTPRTEGTQYF | - | TRBJ2-5 | - | TRBV7-3
TGCGCCAGCAGCCAATCTCCGGGACAGGGAACAACTAATGAAAAACTGTTTTTT | CASSQSPGQGTTNEKLFF | TRBD1 | TRBJ1-4 | - | TRBV4-3
TGTGCCAGCAGGGACAGGGGGCCGGGGAATGAGCAGTTCTTC | CASRDRGPGNEQFF | TRBD1 | TRBJ2-1 | - | TRBV27
TGCGCCAGCAGCCAAGATCGAGGGTCATCCTACGAGCAGTACTTC | CASSQDRGSSYEQYF | - | TRBJ2-7 | - | TRBV4-3
TGTGCCAGTAGTATAGCCGCAGGGAACTATGGCTACACCTTC | CASSIAAGNYGYTF | - | TRBJ1-2 | - | TRBV19
TGTGCCAGCAGCTTAAACTTGTGGGGGTACTATGGCTACACCTTC | CASSLNLWGYYGYTF | - | TRBJ1-2 | once | TRBV7-7
TGTGCCAGCATCCCCCTGGGGACTAGCGGACACAATGAGCAGTTCTTC | CASIPLGTSGHNEQFF | TRBD2 | TRBJ2-1 | - | TRBV27
TGTGCCAGCAGCCAAGAGGGTCAGCGAGAGCAGTACTTC | CASSQEGQREQYF | - | TRBJ2-7 | - | TRBV14
TGTGCCAGCAACCCTACAGGGGGAAATCAGCCCCAGCATTTT | CASNPTGGNQPQHF | TRBD1 | TRBJ1-5 | - | TRBV9
TGTGCCAGCAGCGTTGGGGGGATGAGCGGCTACACCTTC | CASSVGGMSGYTF | - | TRBJ1-2 | - | TRBV9
TGTGCCTGGAGTGTTCGACTAGCGGGGGCGTACAATGAGCAGTTCTTC | CAWSVRLAGAYNEQFF | TRBD2 | TRBJ2-1 | - | TRBV30
TGTGCCAGCAGTTTAACGCTAGCGGGAGGGCCGGATACGCAGTATTTT | CASSLTLAGGPDTQYF | TRBD2 | TRBJ2-3 | - | TRBV27
TGCAGCGCTGTACAGGGAGTGGATGAGCAGTTCTTC | CSAVQGVDEQFF | - | TRBJ2-1 | - | TRBV29-1
TGTGCCATACGGACAGGGGTCTACGAGCAGTACTTC | CAIRTGVYEQYF | TRBD1 | TRBJ2-7 | once | TRBV2
TGTGCCAGCAGCTTTTGGGACAGAACCTACGAGCAGTACTTC | CASSFWDRTYEQYF | TRBD1 | TRBJ2-7 | - | TRBV13
TGTGCCAGCAGTTTATTGTACAGGGTTGGGGGGGAGCAGTACTTC | CASSLLYRVGGEQYF | - | TRBJ2-7 | - | TRBV27
TGCGCCAGCAGCCAAGATCGGGACAACTACGAGCAGTACTTC | CASSQDRDNYEQYF | - | TRBJ2-7 | - | TRBV4-3
TGTGCCAGCAGCCCTAGCGTGAACACCGGGGAGCTGTTTTTT | CASSPSVNTGELFF | - | TRBJ2-2 | - | TRBV7-6
TGTGCCAGCAGTGAAGCGCTCGTCGGTCGGGACGGCTCCTACGAGCAGTACTTC | CASSEALVGRDGSYEQYF | - | TRBJ2-7 | once | TRBV6-1
TGTGCCATCAGTGGGACGGATCCCTCACTTCGCACCGGGGAGCTGTTTTTT | CAISGTDPSLRTGELFF | - | TRBJ2-2 | - | TRBV10-3
TGCGCCAGCAGCCAAGAAGGTAGAGGACAGGGACCCTATGGCTACACCTTC | CASSQEGRGQGPYGYTF | TRBD1 | TRBJ1-2 | - | TRBV4-1
TGTGCCAGCAGCCCAACCATTCCTGGGGAGCTGTTTTTT | CASSPTIPGELFF | - | TRBJ2-2 | - | TRBV27
TGTGCCAGCAGTCCGGACCCTAGCTCCTACAATGAGCAGTTCTTC | CASSPDPSSYNEQFF | - | TRBJ2-1 | - | TRBV28
TGCAGCGTTACCGGGACAAGCTACGAGCAGTACTTC | CSVTGTSYEQYF | - | TRBJ2-7 | - | TRBV29-1
TGTGCCAGCAGCAAACCCACCGACAGGGCAGAGACCCAGTACTTC | CASSKPTDRAETQYF | TRBD1 | TRBJ2-5 | - | TRBV7-9
TGTGCCAGCAGTTTTAGGGCAGGGAGCACTGAAGCTTTCTTT | CASSFRAGSTEAFF | - | TRBJ1-1 | - | TRBV28
TGCAGCGTCGACAGGGGGCGGATCGGGGAGCTGTTTTTT | CSVDRGRIGELFF | TRBD1 | TRBJ2-2 | once | TRBV29-1
TGTGCCAGCAGTGAAAGGGTCGGGTCTAGCGGGAGGGCTAATGAGCAGTTCTTC | CASSERVGSSGRANEQFF | TRBD2 | TRBJ2-1 | - | TRBV2
TGTGCCAGCTCACTTCTCCCGGCCGGGGAGCAGTACTTC | CASSLLPAGEQYF | - | TRBJ2-7 | - | TRBV18
TGTGCCAGCAGCTCCTGGGCGGACTCCTACGAGCAGTACTTC | CASSSWADSYEQYF | - | TRBJ2-7 | - | TRBV13
TGTGCCAGCAGTTACTCAATCGCACAGGGAGAGCAGTACTTC | CASSYSIAQGEQYF | - | TRBJ2-7 | - | TRBV6-5
TGTGCCAGCAGTGAAGACGATACCGTTACCTCTGGAAACACCATATATTTT | CASSEDDTVTSGNTIYF | - | TRBJ1-3 | - | TRBV6-1
TGCGCCAGCAGACAGGGGTACGGCACTGAAGCTTTCTTT | CASRQGYGTEAFF | TRBD1 | TRBJ1-1 | - | TRBV10-2
TGTGCCAGCCTAACAGAGGCCGGGGGAAACACCATATATTTT | CASLTEAGGNTIYF | - | TRBJ1-3 | - | TRBV28
TGTGCCAGTAGTATAGGGACAAGAAGAACTGAAGCTTTCTTT | CASSIGTRRTEAFF | - | TRBJ1-1 | - | TRBV19
TGCGCCAGCAGCGCAAGACAGGGTCTGACCTTGTTGGGGAACACTGAAGCTTTCTTT | CASSARQGLTLLGNTEAFF | TRBD1 | TRBJ1-1 | - | TRBV5-1
TGTGCCAGCTCACCAAAGATGACTCCCGACTACGAGCAGTACTTC | CASSPKMTPDYEQYF | - | TRBJ2-7 | - | TRBV18
TGTGCCAGCAGCCCCAGGTCGCGCGGGGAGCTGTTTTTT | CASSPRSRGELFF | - | TRBJ2-2 | - | TRBV7-8
TGTGCCTGGAGCCTGGGGGGCTCAAGCACAGATACGCAGTATTTT | CAWSLGGSSTDTQYF | - | TRBJ2-3 | - | TRBV30
TGTGCCTGGAGTGTACTAGACCGGACAGGGGCCCCCTACGAGCAGTACTTC | CAWSVLDRTGAPYEQYF | TRBD1 | TRBJ2-7 | - | TRBV30
TGTGCCAGCAGTCCAGGGACAGGGTATCTTATCGGGGGGCACTTC | CASSPGTGYLIGGHF | TRBD1 | TRBJ2-7 | - | TRBV28
TGTGCCAGCAGCCCGACAGGGGGCAGGGAGACCCAGTACTTC | CASSPTGGRETQYF | TRBD1 | TRBJ2-5 | - | TRBV7-3
TGTGCCTGGAGTGTAGGGACAGGGGGTCGCCTTAACTATGGCTACACCTTC | CAWSVGTGGRLNYGYTF | TRBD1 | TRBJ1-2 | - | TRBV30